This is a list of T cell receptor beta chains from one sample in a study of OX40 agonist ivuxolimab in advanced cancers. Some clones are missing from TCRdb's copy, which holds only in-frame ones; the method was immunoSEQ multiplex PCR. The data hold over 50,000 clones, with about 92% observed a single time. The sample consisted of CD4+ or CD8+ T cells sorted from blood, taken in a trial of the OX40 agonist ivuxolimab. The receptor source for this set is an adult with an advanced solid tumor such as melanoma, head and neck, liver or kidney cancer. The CDR3 runs from the conserved cysteine through the conserved F or W. D genes are given only for firm matches. Only part of the rows carry a size: once, few, many, or a class if the clone is expanded.

clone_size	v_call	j_call	d_call	cdr3_aa	cdr3_nt
NA	TRBV29-1	TRBJ2-1	TRBD2	CSGWGGIDEQFF	TGCAGCGGATGGGGAGGGATCGATGAGCAGTTCTTC
once	TRBV27	TRBJ2-7	TRBD2	CASSLSGGVAYEQYF	TGTGCCAGCAGTTTATCGGGGGGGGTTGCCTACGAGCAGTACTTC
NA	TRBV19	TRBJ1-1	NA	CASSAGTSSTEAFF	TGTGCCAGTAGCGCCGGGACTTCGAGCACTGAAGCTTTCTTT
NA	TRBV4-1	TRBJ2-7	NA	CASSQGLLYEQYF	TGCGCCAGCAGCCAAGGACTTCTCTACGAGCAGTACTTC
NA	TRBV10-3	TRBJ1-1	TRBD1	CAISRDREIEAFF	TGTGCCATCAGTAGGGACAGGGAGATTGAAGCTTTCTTT
NA	TRBV11-3	TRBJ1-4	NA	CASSPRRQRGEKLFF	TGTGCCAGCAGTCCCCGCAGGCAACGAGGGGAAAAACTGTTTTTT
once	TRBV19	TRBJ1-5	TRBD1	CASSQDREGYQPQHF	TGTGCCAGTAGTCAAGACAGGGAAGGTTATCAGCCCCAGCATTTT
once	TRBV7-6	TRBJ2-1	NA	CASSLGARDSYNEQFF	TGTGCCAGCAGCTTAGGAGCAAGAGACTCCTACAATGAGCAGTTCTTC
NA	TRBV7-9	TRBJ2-1	NA	CASSEGLDEQFF	TGTGCCAGCTCTGAAGGGCTGGATGAGCAGTTCTTC
once	TRBV6-5	TRBJ1-1	NA	CASSRGNTEAFF	TGTGCCAGCAGTAGGGGGAACACTGAAGCTTTCTTT
NA	TRBV5-8	TRBJ2-1	NA	CASSLGGKSDADEQFF	TGTGCCAGCAGCTTGGGGGGGAAAAGCGATGCGGATGAGCAGTTCTTC
NA	TRBV7-8	TRBJ2-7	NA	CASSASGTGEITYEQYF	TGTGCCAGCAGCGCTAGCGGGACAGGAGAAATCACCTACGAGCAGTACTTC
NA	TRBV16	TRBJ1-4	NA	CASRRDLYEKLFF	TGTGCCAGCCGCCGGGACTTGTATGAAAAACTGTTTTTT
NA	TRBV4-1	TRBJ1-1	NA	CASSQGSHGNTEAFF	TGCGCCAGCAGCCAAGGGAGCCACGGGAACACTGAAGCTTTCTTT
once	TRBV4-1	TRBJ1-6	TRBD1	CASSQAPGGEGSPLHF	TGCGCCAGCAGCCAGGCCCCAGGGGGCGAAGGGTCACCCCTCCACTTT
NA	TRBV9	TRBJ2-1	NA	CASGRQASYNEQFF	TGTGCCAGCGGCCGACAGGCATCCTACAATGAGCAGTTCTTC
NA	TRBV18	TRBJ1-2	TRBD1	CASSPGQGVLEGYTF	TGTGCCAGCTCACCGGGACAGGGGGTCCTCGAGGGCTACACCTTC
NA	TRBV15	TRBJ1-4	NA	CATSTRQPNEKLFF	TGTGCCACCAGCACCCGACAGCCTAATGAAAAACTGTTTTTT
once	TRBV27	TRBJ2-7	NA	CASSLSVDSYEQYF	TGTGCCAGCAGTTTATCGGTCGACTCCTACGAGCAGTACTTC
NA	TRBV29-1	TRBJ1-2	NA	CSVDPGRPLYGGYTF	TGCAGCGTTGACCCCGGCAGGCCTCTTTATGGTGGCTACACCTTC
NA	TRBV7-8	TRBJ2-5	TRBD2	CASSLGGVAGGGETQYF	TGTGCCAGCAGCTTAGGCGGAGTAGCGGGAGGTGGGGAGACCCAGTACTTC
NA	TRBV12-5	TRBJ2-7	NA	CASGQDYLLEQYF	TGTGCTAGTGGCCAGGACTATCTGCTCGAGCAGTACTTC
NA	TRBV30	TRBJ2-5	TRBD2	CAWSVPWGRLAPKETQYF	TGTGCCTGGAGTGTACCATGGGGCCGACTAGCACCTAAAGAGACCCAGTACTTC
NA	TRBV19	TRBJ2-1	TRBD2	CASSTIPGLAGEQFF	TGTGCCAGTAGTACGATACCGGGACTAGCCGGAGAGCAGTTCTTC
NA	TRBV4-1	TRBJ1-2	NA	CASNTNRGNYGYTF	TGCGCCAGCAACACAAACCGGGGTAACTATGGCTACACCTTC
NA	TRBV7-3	TRBJ2-1	TRBD2	CASSSLAGDNEQFF	TGTGCCAGCAGCTCCTTAGCGGGGGACAATGAGCAGTTCTTC
NA	TRBV6-1	TRBJ2-2	NA	CASSGSAGPNTGELFF	TGTGCCAGCAGTGGGTCGGCGGGTCCGAACACCGGGGAGCTGTTTTTT
NA	TRBV27	TRBJ2-7	TRBD2	CASGLAAYVEQYF	TGTGCCAGTGGACTAGCGGCCTACGTCGAGCAGTACTTC
NA	TRBV9	TRBJ2-6	NA	CASSGETHSGANVLTF	TGTGCCAGCAGCGGTGAGACACACTCTGGGGCCAACGTCCTGACTTTC
NA	TRBV6-6	TRBJ2-7	NA	CASSFPDSYEQYF	TGTGCCAGCAGTTTCCCCGACAGTTACGAGCAGTACTTC
NA	TRBV6-6	TRBJ2-7	NA	CASSLDSFYEQYF	TGTGCCAGCAGCCTGGACTCTTTCTACGAGCAGTACTTC
NA	TRBV13	TRBJ2-7	TRBD2	CASSLGYIGTKASEQYF	TGTGCCAGCAGCTTGGGATACATCGGGACTAAAGCGAGCGAGCAGTACTTC
NA	TRBV4-1	TRBJ1-4	NA	CASSQEWGIGEKLFF	TGCGCCAGCAGCCAAGAGTGGGGGATCGGAGAAAAACTGTTTTTT